Listed below are T cell receptor beta chains from one sample, sequenced in a study of blood T cell repertoires in COVID-19. Measured with immunoSEQ multiplex PCR; TCRdb has only the in-frame clones, and not every one. The sample lists about 160,000 clones; approximately 84% were seen once. Sequencing was done on a sample of peripheral blood. These TCRs come from a woman aged 50 to 60 with COVID-19, enrolled during active disease. Each CDR3 is given with its conserved first and last residue. The D gene is left open where the match is weak. Some rows mark clone size as missing; the rest say once, few, many or name a class of expanded clone.

abundance	j_gene	v_gene	d_gene	CDR3aa	CDR3nt
.	TRBJ1-2	TRBV19	.	CASSIDRGGNYGYTF	TGTGCCAGTAGTATAGATCGCGGCGGTAACTATGGCTACACCTTC
.	TRBJ2-1	TRBV9	.	CASSVAGGLSSYNEQFF	TGTGCCAGCAGCGTAGCGGGGGGCTTGAGCTCCTACAATGAGCAGTTCTTC
.	TRBJ1-2	TRBV5-6	.	CASSFQHRNYGYTF	TGTGCCAGCAGCTTTCAGCACAGAAACTATGGCTACACCTTC
few	TRBJ1-5	TRBV30	.	CAWSEVADQPQHF	TGTGCCTGGAGTGAGGTGGCGGATCAGCCCCAGCATTTT
.	TRBJ2-5	TRBV20-1	TRBD2	CSASGASGGARETQYF	TGCAGTGCTAGTGGGGCTAGCGGGGGGGCGCGGGAGACCCAGTACTTC
.	TRBJ1-4	TRBV7-7	TRBD1	CASSSGQGTNEKLFF	TGTGCCAGCAGCTCGGGACAGGGGACTAATGAAAAACTGTTTTTT
.	TRBJ2-3	TRBV12-5	TRBD2	CASGTTSGGSTDTQYF	TGTGCTAGTGGCACTACTAGCGGGGGCTCCACAGATACGCAGTATTTT
.	TRBJ1-5	TRBV5-6	.	CASSLANQPQHF	TGTGCCAGCAGCTTGGCAAATCAGCCCCAGCATTTT
.	TRBJ2-3	TRBV7-6	TRBD2	CASSQTSGGVWDTQYF	TGTGCCAGCAGCCAGACTAGCGGGGGGGTTTGGGATACGCAGTATTTT
.	TRBJ2-5	TRBV5-5	.	CASSLIRETQYF	TGTGCCAGCAGCTTAATCAGGGAGACCCAGTACTTC
.	TRBJ1-2	TRBV28	TRBD1	CASSFLGQGASGYTF	TGTGCCAGCAGTTTCCTGGGACAGGGGGCTTCTGGCTACACCTTC
once	TRBJ2-1	TRBV9	.	CASSARRGSSYNEQFF	TGTGCCAGCAGCGCTAGGAGAGGGAGCTCCTACAATGAGCAGTTCTTC
.	TRBJ1-1	TRBV5-6	.	CASSLRQHTEAFF	TGTGCCAGCAGCTTACGACAGCACACTGAAGCTTTCTTT
.	TRBJ1-1	TRBV3-1/TRBV3-2	.	CASSQDPGAANTEAFF	TGTGCCAGCAGCCAAGATCCAGGGGCTGCGAACACTGAAGCTTTCTTT
.	TRBJ2-5	TRBV7-7	.	CASSLVGQGLRETQYF	TGTGCCAGCAGCTTAGTCGGGCAGGGGTTGAGGGAGACCCAGTACTTC
.	TRBJ2-5	TRBV9	TRBD1	CASSALTGFETQYF	TGTGCCAGCAGCGCCCTGACAGGGTTCGAGACCCAGTACTTC
.	TRBJ2-5	TRBV5-1	TRBD2	CASSLVPSGGQEAQYF	TGCGCCAGCAGCTTGGTCCCTAGCGGGGGTCAAGAGGCCCAGTACTTC
once	TRBJ2-3	TRBV4-1	TRBD2	CASSQVGTSGGFILDTQYF	TGCGCCAGCAGCCAAGTAGGGACTAGCGGGGGGTTTATTCTAGATACGCAGTATTTT
.	TRBJ2-1	TRBV3-1/TRBV3-2	TRBD2	CASSHNLLAGGLNEQFF	TGTGCCAGCAGCCACAACCTGCTAGCGGGGGGGCTCAATGAGCAGTTCTTC
.	TRBJ1-1	TRBV2	.	CASRDDRLNTEAFF	TGTGCCAGCAGGGATGACAGGTTGAACACTGAAGCTTTCTTT
.	TRBJ2-1	TRBV6-2/TRBV6-3	.	CASSSGGGYNEQFF	TGTGCCAGCAGTAGTGGGGGAGGTTACAATGAGCAGTTCTTC
.	TRBJ1-4	TRBV15	.	CATSRPGAGNNEKLFF	TGTGCCACCAGCAGACCCGGGGCGGGGAATAATGAAAAACTGTTTTTT
few	TRBJ2-7	TRBV12-3/TRBV12-4	TRBD1	CASSFGTAIQDF	TGTGCCAGCAGTTTCGGGACAGCTATACAGGACTTC
.	TRBJ2-1	TRBV4-1	TRBD2	CASSLTSGGDNEQFF	TGCGCCAGCAGCCTGACTAGCGGGGGGGACAATGAGCAGTTCTTC
.	TRBJ2-1	TRBV7-2	TRBD2	CASSLVASGGYNEQFF	TGTGCCAGCAGCTTAGTTGCTAGCGGGGGGTACAATGAGCAGTTCTTC
.	TRBJ1-5	TRBV30	.	CASEVGLGQPQHF	TGTGCCTCGGAGGTGGGTCTCGGGCAGCCCCAGCATTTT
.	TRBJ1-1	TRBV28	.	CASRPGLQNTEAFF	TGTGCCAGCAGGCCGGGACTTCAGAACACTGAAGCTTTCTTT
.	TRBJ1-1	TRBV7-9	TRBD1	CASSFSTPGQGNTEAFF	TGTGCCAGCAGCTTCAGCACTCCGGGACAGGGGAACACTGAAGCTTTCTTT
few	TRBJ1-1	TRBV2	.	CARGAGHLNTEAFF	TGTGCCAGAGGGGCAGGCCACCTGAACACTGAAGCTTTCTTT
.	TRBJ1-5	TRBV12-3/TRBV12-4	.	CASSFGGNQPQHF	TGTGCCAGCAGTTTCGGGGGAAATCAGCCCCAGCATTTT
few	TRBJ1-3	TRBV12-5	.	CASGLFRGFRNTIYF	TGTGCTAGTGGTTTGTTTAGGGGTTTTAGAAACACCATATATTTT
.	TRBJ1-6	TRBV30	.	CAWSPSGQRINF	TGTGCCTGGAGTCCCTCCGGACAGCGGATAAACTTT
.	TRBJ1-6	TRBV4-1	.	CASSQGGAAVYSPLHF	TGCGCCAGCAGCCAAGGAGGTGCGGCCGTATACTCACCCCTCCACTTT
.	TRBJ1-2	TRBV30	.	CAWVTGSSGYTF	TGTGCCTGGGTAACAGGGTCCTCAGGCTACACCTTC
.	TRBJ1-1	TRBV5-6	TRBD1	CASIRTGGRGEAFF	TGTGCCAGCATTAGGACAGGGGGCAGAGGTGAAGCTTTCTTT
once	TRBJ1-5	TRBV19	TRBD1	CASSPGQGVWGNQPQHF	TGTGCCAGTAGTCCGGGACAGGGGGTTTGGGGCAATCAGCCCCAGCATTTT
.	TRBJ1-5	TRBV25-1	.	CASSGGGDQPQHF	TGTGCCAGCAGTGGGGGAGGGGATCAGCCCCAGCATTTT
.	TRBJ2-7	TRBV7-2	TRBD1	CASSVGQGTYEQYF	TGTGCCAGCAGCGTGGGACAGGGGACCTACGAGCAGTACTTC
.	TRBJ1-2	TRBV6-2/TRBV6-3	.	CASSPEGRGYGYTF	TGTGCCAGCAGCCCTGAAGGCAGGGGATACGGCTACACCTTC
.	TRBJ2-6	TRBV28	.	CASSTGQNSGANVLTF	TGTGCCAGCAGCACCGGACAGAACTCTGGGGCCAACGTCCTGACTTTC
.	TRBJ2-1	TRBV7-9	.	CASSLTLSATRGDEQFF	TGTGCCAGCAGCTTAACCCTTAGCGCGACGCGGGGCGATGAGCAGTTCTTC
.	TRBJ2-7	TRBV15	TRBD1	CATSRAGTEKYEQYF	TGTGCCACCAGCAGAGCGGGGACAGAGAAATACGAGCAGTACTTC
many	TRBJ2-7	TRBV7-9	.	CAGGVGPLEQYF	TGTGCCGGAGGTGTAGGGCCTTTAGAGCAGTACTTC
few	TRBJ2-7	TRBV2	.	CASSFGGGVSSYEQYF	TGTGCCAGCAGTTTTGGAGGCGGGGTTAGCTCCTACGAGCAGTACTTC
many	TRBJ2-3	TRBV9	.	CASSVAVSTDTQYF	TGTGCCAGCAGCGTAGCTGTAAGCACAGATACGCAGTATTTT
.	TRBJ1-3	TRBV2	.	CARTNTAGNTIYF	TGTGCCAGGACAAATACTGCTGGAAACACCATATATTTT